This is a list of T cell receptor beta chains from one sample in a study of neoadjuvant nivolumab and ipilimumab in lung cancer. Clones were sequenced by immunoSEQ multiplex PCR, and TCRdb holds only the in-frame ones, with some missing. The data hold about 3,600 clones, with less than 80% observed a single time. The sequencing here drew on peripheral blood, taken after neoadjuvant nivolumab, alone or with ipilimumab, at or shortly before surgery. These receptors all come from an adult with non-small cell lung cancer. The CDR3 runs from the conserved cysteine through the conserved F or W. The D gene is left open where the match is weak. Not all rows give a size; the values are once, few, many and, for expanded clones, a class.

.	TRBV7-8	TRBJ1-2	TRBD1	TGTGCCAGCAGCCGAGACAGGGCAAGCTATGGCTACACCTTC	CASSRDRASYGYTF
.	TRBV5-1	TRBJ1-4	TRBD1	TGCGCCAGCAGCTTGGTGCCAGGGGGCAGAACTAATGAAAAACTGTTTTTT	CASSLVPGGRTNEKLFF
.	TRBV6-4	TRBJ2-5	.	TGTGCCAGCAATCTTGAGGGCGAGGTAGAGACCCAGTACTTC	CASNLEGEVETQYF
.	TRBV5-6	TRBJ2-1	.	TGTGCCAGCAGCTTTCTGTGGAGTGAGCAGTTCTTC	CASSFLWSEQFF
.	TRBV5-1	TRBJ2-7	.	TGCGCCAGCAGCTTGGATGGTTCGCCTTCCTACGAGCAGTACTTC	CASSLDGSPSYEQYF
.	TRBV10-3	TRBJ2-2	.	TGTGCCATCAGCGGAGGGTCGGACAAGAACACCGGGGAGCTGTTTTTT	CAISGGSDKNTGELFF
.	TRBV15	TRBJ1-5	.	TGTGCCACCAGCGGCACAGGGTCGTATAGCAATCAGCCCCAGCATTTT	CATSGTGSYSNQPQHF
.	TRBV18	TRBJ1-4	TRBD1	TGTGCCAGCTCATTCCCAGAGGGGGCAGCTAATGAAAAACTGTTTTTT	CASSFPEGAANEKLFF
.	TRBV11-2	TRBJ1-2	.	TGTGCCAGCAGCTACCCGGGGAACTATGGCTACACCTTC	CASSYPGNYGYTF
.	TRBV5-1	TRBJ2-3	.	TGCGCCAGCAGCCCCTGGGGGGCCAGCACAGATACGCAGTATTTT	CASSPWGASTDTQYF
.	TRBV5-1	TRBJ2-1	.	TGCGCCAGCAGCTTGTTGGGACTTCGGCTTAGCTCCTACAATGAGCAGTTCTTC	CASSLLGLRLSSYNEQFF
.	TRBV25-1	TRBJ2-3	TRBD2	TGTGCCAGCAGTGAAGAGGGCCGCGGGAGAACAGATACGCAGTATTTT	CASSEEGRGRTDTQYF
.	TRBV7-2	TRBJ2-7	.	TGTGCCAGCAGCACGCTAACAGGGTCCTACGAGCAGTACTTC	CASSTLTGSYEQYF
.	TRBV5-6	TRBJ2-2	TRBD1	TGTGCCAGCAGCTTGGCCCGGGACAGGTACGGGGAGCTGTTTTTT	CASSLARDRYGELFF
.	TRBV2	TRBJ2-7	.	TGTGCCAGCAGGCAGGGATCCTACGAGCAGTACTTC	CASRQGSYEQYF
.	TRBV7-2	TRBJ2-7	TRBD2	TGTGCCAGCAGCTTAGCGAGCGGGGCTACCTACGAGCAGTACTTC	CASSLASGATYEQYF
.	TRBV29-1	TRBJ2-7	TRBD2	TGCAGCGTTGAGGGGACTAGCGGGATCTACGAGCAGTACTTC	CSVEGTSGIYEQYF
.	TRBV5-1	TRBJ2-3	.	TGCGCCAGCAGCCCTCAGGGACCGGGAGGCACAGATACGCAGTATTTT	CASSPQGPGGTDTQYF
.	TRBV6-5	TRBJ2-1	TRBD2	TGTGCCAGCAGTTCCCTGCGGGAGAGGGGCAATGAGCAGTTCTTC	CASSSLRERGNEQFF
.	TRBV28	TRBJ2-7	.	TGTGCCAGCAGTTTTGGGCGGTCCTACGAGCAGTACTTC	CASSFGRSYEQYF
.	TRBV11-2	TRBJ2-5	.	TGTGCCAGCACCACAGGTGCTCTGGAAGAGACCCAGTACTTC	CASTTGALEETQYF
once	TRBV28	TRBJ2-2	.	TGTGCCAGCAGTCGGAGGGGGAAGAACACCGGGGAGCTGTTTTTT	CASSRRGKNTGELFF
once	TRBV5-1	TRBJ1-1	TRBD1	TGCGCCAGCAGCTCAAAGGGACAGGGGGTTACTGAAGCTTTCTTT	CASSSKGQGVTEAFF
few	TRBV9	TRBJ2-2	.	TGTGCCAGCAGCGTCGCACTGTCCGGGGAGCTGTTTTTT	CASSVALSGELFF
.	TRBV14	TRBJ2-5	TRBD2	TGTGCCAGCAGCCAAGCCGTGACTAGCGGGATGGAGACCCAGTACTTC	CASSQAVTSGMETQYF
once	TRBV28	TRBJ1-1	TRBD1	TGTGCCAGCAGTTCTTCCGTCCGGACAGGCCTCATGAACACTGAAGCTTTCTTT	CASSSSVRTGLMNTEAFF
.	TRBV19	TRBJ1-1	.	TGTGCCAGTAGTCCCGACAGTTACACTGAAGCTTTCTTT	CASSPDSYTEAFF
.	TRBV18	TRBJ2-3	.	TGTGCCAGCTCACGGGCGGGAGACAGGACAGATACGCAGTATTTT	CASSRAGDRTDTQYF
once	TRBV7-9	TRBJ2-7	.	TGTGCCAGCAGCGCCGCCAAAACCAACTACGAGCAGTACTTC	CASSAAKTNYEQYF
.	TRBV5-1	TRBJ2-7	.	TGCGCCAGCAGCTTTCTAGCCACCTCCGCCGAGCAGTACTTC	CASSFLATSAEQYF
.	TRBV19	TRBJ2-2	.	TGTGCCAGTAGTATAGTTGGCAGGGACGGGGAGCTGTTTTTT	CASSIVGRDGELFF
.	TRBV14	TRBJ2-7	.	TGTGCCAGCAGCCAAGCGCGTCCTGTTAGGGGTGAGCAGTACTTC	CASSQARPVRGEQYF
.	TRBV6-4	TRBJ2-2	.	TGTGCCAGCAGTGCTCAGGGTACGGACACCGGGGAGCTGTTTTTT	CASSAQGTDTGELFF
once	TRBV5-4	TRBJ2-1	TRBD2	TGTGCCAGCAGCCGAACCGGGACTAGCGCGTACAATGAGCAGTTCTTC	CASSRTGTSAYNEQFF
.	TRBV27	TRBJ1-2	.	TGTGCCAGCAGTCCCCGGGCAGGGTCGTATGGCTACACCTTC	CASSPRAGSYGYTF
once	TRBV28	TRBJ1-2	.	TGTGCCAGCAGTTCTAACTATGGCTACACCTTC	CASSSNYGYTF
.	TRBV19	TRBJ2-3	TRBD2	TGTGCCAGCCGGGGAGGGTTAAGCACAGATACGCAGTATTTT	CASRGGLSTDTQYF
.	TRBV27	TRBJ1-2	.	TGTGCCAGCAGTTTAAAACCGACGGGGGGGAACTATGGCTACACCTTC	CASSLKPTGGNYGYTF
.	TRBV19	TRBJ2-1	TRBD2	TGTGCCAGTAGTATAGGGACTAGCGGGAGTTGGAGGAACAATGAGCAGTTCTTC	CASSIGTSGSWRNNEQFF
.	TRBV2	TRBJ1-1	.	TGTGCCAGCACCGTCAGCGGGGGCGCGGGCACTGAAGCTTTCTTT	CASTVSGGAGTEAFF
.	TRBV7-3	TRBJ2-2	.	TGTGCCAGCAGCTCCACGCGGAGGAACACCGGGGAGCTGTTTTTT	CASSSTRRNTGELFF
.	TRBV9	TRBJ2-2	TRBD2	TGTGCCAGCAGCCCCCCCCGGACTAGCGGCCCCGGGGAGCTGTTTTTT	CASSPPRTSGPGELFF
.	TRBV9	TRBJ1-5	TRBD1	TGTGCCAGCAGCGTAATCGGCAGGGGGGAACGCAATCAGCCCCAGCATTTT	CASSVIGRGERNQPQHF
.	TRBV28	TRBJ2-1	TRBD2	TGTGCCAGCATGGCGAGCGGGAGGGGGAATGAGCAGTTCTTC	CASMASGRGNEQFF
.	TRBV7-3	TRBJ1-5	TRBD1	TGTGCCAGCAGCTTAAGGGACAGGAATAGCAATCAGCCCCAGCATTTT	CASSLRDRNSNQPQHF
.	TRBV28	TRBJ1-1	TRBD1	TGTGCCAGCAGTTTAATCATTGTGGGGACAGGGTCGAACACTGAAGCTTTCTTT	CASSLIIVGTGSNTEAFF
.	TRBV4-1	TRBJ2-1	TRBD2	TGCGCCAGCAGCCAGGCGACTAGCGGGAGGGCCAATGAGCAGTTCTTC	CASSQATSGRANEQFF